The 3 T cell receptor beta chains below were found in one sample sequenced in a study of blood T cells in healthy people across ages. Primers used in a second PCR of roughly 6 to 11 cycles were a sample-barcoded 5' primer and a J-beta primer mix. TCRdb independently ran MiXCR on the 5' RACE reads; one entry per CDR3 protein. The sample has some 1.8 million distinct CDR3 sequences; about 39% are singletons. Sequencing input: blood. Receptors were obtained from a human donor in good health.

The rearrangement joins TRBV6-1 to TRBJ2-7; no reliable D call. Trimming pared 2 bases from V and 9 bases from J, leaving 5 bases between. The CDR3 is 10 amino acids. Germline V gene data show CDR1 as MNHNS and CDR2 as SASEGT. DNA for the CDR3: TGTGCCAGCAGTGAAAAGGGGCAGTACTTC. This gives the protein CASSEKGQYF.

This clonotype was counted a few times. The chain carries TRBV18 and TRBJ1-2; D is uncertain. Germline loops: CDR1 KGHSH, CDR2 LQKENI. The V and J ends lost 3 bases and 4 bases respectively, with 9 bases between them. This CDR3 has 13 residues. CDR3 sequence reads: CASSPANPYGYTF. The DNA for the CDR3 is TGTGCCAGCTCACCCGCGAACCCCTATGGCTACACCTTC.

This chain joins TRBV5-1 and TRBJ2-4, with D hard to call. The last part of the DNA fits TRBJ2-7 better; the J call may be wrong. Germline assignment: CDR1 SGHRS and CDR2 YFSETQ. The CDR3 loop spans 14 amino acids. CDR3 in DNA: TGCGCCAGCAGCTTGGCTGGACGGCGCTACGAGCAGTACTTC. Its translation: CASSLAGRRYEQYF.